The next 24 T cell receptor beta chains were all read from a single sample in a study of control samples from healthy donors and cancer patients. Method: immunoSEQ multiplex PCR; TCRdb's copy keeps in-frame clones and lacks some. Altogether approximately 180,000 clones are present, 94% being singletons, with the ten largest covering around 1.3%. Sequencing was carried out using blood. These receptors originate from a woman under 30 in good health.

The genes are TRBV6-5 and TRBJ1-6, with D possibly matching TRBD1 (6 bases). The length of the CDR3 is 15 residues. V was pared by 7 bases and J by 2 bases, with 12 bases between. The germline gives CDR1 MNHEY, CDR2 SVGAGI. CDR3 DNA: TGTGCCAGCACTCTGGACAGTCCCTATAATTCACCCCTCCACTTT. Amino acids: CASTLDSPYNSPLHF.

V and J are TRBV28 and TRBJ1-1; D not resolved. Trimming shortened V by 7 bases and J by 1 base, and 7 bases separated the two germline ends. There are 12 residues in the CDR3. Germline loops: CDR1 MDHEN, CDR2 SYDVKM. The CDR3 reads CASMLENTEAFF. The CDR3 bases are TGTGCCAGCATGTTAGAGAACACTGAAGCTTTCTTT.

The rearrangement links TRBV7-8 to TRBJ1-1; weak D call: TRBD1 (6 bases). This CDR3 comprises 13 residues. In germline, CDR1 is SGHVS, CDR2 FQNEAQ. V was trimmed by 6 bases and J by 5 bases, leaving 13 bases between them. Written as DNA, the CDR3 is TGTGCCAGCAGTTTTAGGGGGGGGACTGAAGCTTTCTTT. It translates to CASSFRGGTEAFF.

This clone was found a few times. DNA for the CDR3: TGTGCCAGCACCAAAGGCGGTCTGAACACTGAAGCTTTCTTT. This gives the protein CASTKGGLNTEAFF. This chain joins TRBV9 and TRBJ1-1; D is ambiguous. Germline V gene lookup returns CDR1 SGDLS and CDR2 YYNGEE. Trimming stripped 6 bases from V and 0 bases from J, with 12 bases between. This CDR3 has 14 residues.

This sequence joins TRBV5-6 and TRBJ1-5, with D tentatively TRBD1 (5 bases). V lost 3 bases and J lost 4, with 8 bases in between. Germline values: CDR1 SGHDT, CDR2 YYEEEE. This CDR3 spans 13 amino acids. CDR3 DNA: TGTGCCAGCAGCTCTGACAGAAATCAGCCCCAGCATTTT. Translated, it gives CASSSDRNQPQHF.

This rearrangement joins TRBV27 to TRBJ1-4; D remains unclear. This CDR3 is 15 amino acids long. The germline V gene encodes CDR1 MNHEY and CDR2 SMNVEV (reference sequence). Trimming stripped 3 bases from V and 8 bases from J, with 16 bases between. CDR3 coding DNA: TGTGCCAGCAGTTTCCCCGGGGTTGAGTACGAAAAACTGTTTTTT. It translates to CASSFPGVEYEKLFF. Based on the CDR3 plus reference TRBV27 and TRBJ1-4, the full variable domain is EAQVTQNPRYLITVTGKKLTVTCSQNMNHEYMSWYRQDPGLGLRQIYYSMNVEVTDKGDVPEGYKVSRKEKRNFPLILESPSPNQTSLYFCASSFPGVEYEKLFFGSGTQLSVL.

The chain joins TRBV11-2 to TRBJ1-1; D uncertain. The V end was cut by 3 bases, the J end by 0 bases, with 11 bases between. CDR3 length: 15 amino acids. Germline values: CDR1 SGHAT, CDR2 FQNNGV. DNA of the CDR3: TGTGCCAGCAGCTTCCGCTTTGGGCTGAACACTGAAGCTTTCTTT. The encoded protein is CASSFRFGLNTEAFF.

This chain links TRBV19 with TRBJ1-2; the D gene is possibly TRBD1 (6 bases). V was pared by 6 bases and J by 4 bases, with 9 bases between. This CDR3 contains 12 residues. Germline CDR1 LNHDA, CDR2 SQIVND (reference sequence). CDR3 nucleotides: TGTGCCAGTAGGGGACAAATCTATGGCTACACCTTC. This gives the protein CASRGQIYGYTF.

The chain combines TRBV3-1 (or the pseudogene TRBV3-2) with TRBJ1-5; D unresolved. The V and J ends lost 0 bases and 3 bases respectively, with 3 bases between them. The CDR3 length is 13 residues. Germline CDR1 LGHDT, CDR2 YNNKEL (reference sequence). CDR3 sequence (DNA): TGTGCCAGCAGCCAAGACTTCAATCAGCCCCAGCATTTT. It specifies CASSQDFNQPQHF.

The J gene is TRBJ1-2, the V gene TRBV18; maybe TRBD1 (5 bases). CDR1 and CDR2 from the germline V gene are KGHSH and LQKENI. There are 14 residues in the CDR3. Trimming shortened V by 0 bases and J by 4 bases, and 9 bases separated the two germline ends. CDR3 sequence: CASSPPSGIYGYTF. DNA for the CDR3: TGTGCCAGCTCACCACCGTCAGGGATCTATGGCTACACCTTC.

The J gene is TRBJ2-2, the V gene TRBV28, with D perhaps TRBD2 (7 bases). V was cut by 7 bases and J by 7 bases, with 16 bases left in between. From germline, CDR1 is MDHEN and CDR2 SYDVKM. CDR3 length equals 14 residues. CDR3 protein: CASMFPGGRGELFF. The CDR3 nucleotides are TGTGCCAGCATGTTCCCGGGGGGCCGCGGGGAGCTGTTTTTT.

The rearrangement uses TRBV14 and TRBJ2-7, with 10 positions matching TRBD1. This CDR3 is built from 15 residues. The V segment lost 4 bases and the J segment 4 bases; nucleotides outside the gene matches: 7. Germline CDR1 reads SGHDN; CDR2 reads FVKESK. DNA of the CDR3: TGTGCCAGCAGCCCAGGGACAGGGGTTGAGTACGAGCAGTACTTC. Translated: CASSPGTGVEYEQYF.

This chain joins TRBV4-1 and TRBJ1-5, with a tentative D call TRBD1 (5 bases). Trimming stripped 5 bases from V and 9 bases from J, with 14 bases between. Germline V gene lookup returns CDR1 MGHRA and CDR2 YSYEKL. The CDR3 runs to 13 residues. The CDR3 DNA sequence: TGCGCCAGCAGCGACGTGGGGGTCGGGCCCCAGCATTTT. Translating gives CASSDVGVGPQHF.

V usage is TRBV29-1 and J usage is TRBJ1-2, with a possible D match to TRBD1 (5 bases). The germline CDR1 and CDR2 sequences are SQVTM and ANQGSEA. V shed 4 bases and J shed 7 bases, with 13 bases lying between them. CDR3 length equals 12 residues. Written as DNA, the CDR3 is TGCAGCGTTGTGGGGCAGGGATCTGGCTACACCTTC. This gives the protein CSVVGQGSGYTF.

V usage is TRBV7-6 and J usage is TRBJ1-1; tentative D call: TRBD1 (6 bases). The CDR3 length is 15 residues. Germline CDR1 reads SGHVS; CDR2 reads FNYEAQ. V lost 7 bases to trimming and J lost 0 bases, with 15 bases between them. The CDR3 here is CASTVQGGMNTEAFF. CDR3 DNA: TGTGCCAGCACCGTACAGGGAGGCATGAACACTGAAGCTTTCTTT.

The chain uses TRBV11-1 and TRBJ2-1; no clear D. Trimming pared 5 bases from V and 3 bases from J, leaving 11 bases between. The length of the CDR3 is 14 residues. Germline assignment: CDR1 SGHAT and CDR2 FQDESV (reference sequence). The chain's CDR3 is CASSPKSFYNEQFF. Written as DNA, the CDR3 is TGTGCCAGCAGCCCGAAATCTTTCTACAATGAGCAGTTCTTC.

This clone showed up just once. This rearrangement joins TRBV5-5 to TRBJ1-2; 7 nucleotides agree with TRBD1. CDR3 length: 12 amino acids. The germline gives CDR1 SGHKS, CDR2 YYEKEE (reference sequence). J gave up 8 bases and V 4 bases, and 5 bases lay outside the gene matches. CDR3 residues: CASSHQGGGYTF. Here the CDR3 DNA reads TGTGCCAGCAGCCATCAGGGGGGCGGCTACACCTTC.

V gene TRBV18 combines with J gene TRBJ1-2; TRBD1 is a possible D gene (5 bases). This CDR3 has 16 residues. Per germline, CDR1 KGHSH and CDR2 LQKENI. V was trimmed by 3 bases and J by 2 bases, leaving 16 bases between them. CDR3 coding DNA: TGTGCCAGCTCACCCGACGCAGGGTTTTCGAACTATGGCTACACCTTC. It specifies CASSPDAGFSNYGYTF.

V gene TRBV14 combines with J gene TRBJ2-3; 14 bases fit TRBD2. The CDR3 is made up of 18 amino acids. Unmatched junction bases numbered 9, after V lost 5 bases and J lost 2 bases. Germline lookup yields CDR1 SGHDN and CDR2 FVKESK. The CDR3 DNA reads as TGTGCCAGCAGCTCCATCGGACTAGCGGGAGGCACCACAGATACGCAGTATTTT. Translating it yields CASSSIGLAGGTTDTQYF.

The chain is built from TRBV4-3 and TRBJ2-1; TRBD1 is a possible D gene (5 bases). Germline V gene data show CDR1 as LGHNA and CDR2 as YSLEER. This CDR3 is built from 17 residues. With 3 bases removed from V and 6 bases from J, the gap between germline ends came to 21 bases. CDR3 DNA: TGCGCCAGCAGCCATCTATTTTTGGGGCAGGGCGGCAATGAGCAGTTCTTC. Translating it yields CASSHLFLGQGGNEQFF.

The V call is TRBV3-1 (or the pseudogene TRBV3-2), the J call TRBJ1-4; tentative D call: TRBD1 (5 bases). There are 15 residues in the CDR3. The germline gives CDR1 LGHDT, CDR2 YNNKEL (reference sequence). V gave up 4 bases and J gave up 3 bases, with 12 bases separating them. The CDR3 DNA sequence: TGTGCCAGCAGCCGCCTCAGGGCCTCTAATGAAAAACTGTTTTTT. Translation gives CASSRLRASNEKLFF.

The CDR3 DNA reads TGTGCCAGCTCACCACTTCAGGTACCGTCTGGAAACACCATATATTTT. Encoded protein: CASSPLQVPSGNTIYF. The gene calls are TRBV18 and TRBJ1-3; D unresolved. The CDR3 covers 16 residues. The germline V and J ends were trimmed by 1 base and 1 base, with 11 bases remaining between them. The germline V gene has CDR1 KGHSH and CDR2 LQKENI. Full variable domain (rest looked up from reference TRBV18 and TRBJ1-3): NAGVMQNPRHLVRRRGQEARLRCSPMKGHSHVYWYRQLPEEGLKFMVYLQKENIIDESGMPKERFSAEFPKEGPSILRIQQVVRGDSAAYFCASSPLQVPSGNTIYFGEGSWLTVV.

The chain joins TRBV7-2 to TRBJ2-2; no clear D. V was trimmed by 4 bases and J by 3 bases, leaving 9 bases between them. This CDR3 is 14 amino acids long. In germline, CDR1 is SGHTA, CDR2 FQGNSA. CDR3 nucleotide sequence: TGTGCCAGCAGCTCTCCAACTTACACCGGGGAGCTGTTTTTT. It translates to CASSSPTYTGELFF.

The V and J genes are TRBV6-2 or TRBV6-3 and TRBJ1-1; 10 positions agree with TRBD1. The CDR3 runs 15 residues. CDR1 MNHEY and CDR2 SVGEGT come from the germline V gene. Trimming took 5 bases from V and 6 from J; bases not matched to a gene: 9. For the CDR3, the DNA is TGTGCCAGCAGTCCCCAGACAGGGGGCCGGGCTGAAGCTTTCTTT. This sequence encodes CASSPQTGGRAEAFF.